The T cell receptor (beta chain) described here comes from a study of cytomegalovirus exposure and HLA in healthy donors. Turning to this clone: Its target is not known.

PCR primers comprised 60 Vbeta and 13 Jbeta primers. Libraries were prepared by immunoSEQ multiplex PCR; TCRdb keeps only in-frame clonotypes and omits some of them. The sample lists some 110,000 clones, roughly 9.9% occurring once. The CDR3 covers 14 residues. The V and J ends lost 2 bases and 1 base, in that order; junction bases with no gene match: 2. CDR1 SGHRS and CDR2 YFSETQ come from the germline V gene. Study observations and caveats: The authors enumerated 164 TCR beta chains as linked to cytomegalovirus.

The chain employs TRBV5-1 and TRBJ2-5; 7 positions agree with TRBD1. The TCR originated in a man aged 25 to 45 in good health and CMV-seronegative. The specimen was PBMCs. CDR3 residues: CASSFTGAQETQYF. The CDR3 DNA reads TGCGCCAGCAGCTTTACAGGGGCCCAAGAGACCCAGTACTTC. The entire variable domain, with the rest obtained from reference TRBV5-1 and TRBJ2-5, is as follows: KAGVTQTPRYLIKTRGQQVTLSCSPISGHRSVSWYQQTPGQGLQFLFEYFSETQRNKGNFPGRFSGRQFSNSRSEMNVSTLELGDSALYLCASSFTGAQETQYFGPGTRLLVL.